These 31 T cell receptor beta chains were all obtained from the same sample, sequenced in a study of blood T cells in healthy people across ages (dated by TCRdb to between 2014 and 2017). Library generation was performed with 5' RACE. The instrument given in TCRdb is Illumina HiSeq 2500. A second PCR of about 7 to 12 cycles was run with a J-beta primer mix and a sample-barcoded 5' primer. TCRdb handled the public reads itself, with Q25 trimming in fastp and clone calling in MiXCR, and kept productive beta chains. Rows with one shared CDR3 protein collapse into an entry with the most common genes and DNA. Here the sample has hundreds of thousands of distinct CDR3 sequences; 35% to 60% occur a single time. The biggest ten clones account for 18% of the sample. Input material: blood. The source of these receptors is a man at least 80 years old in good health.

The chain uses TRBV7-8 and TRBJ1-2, with D tentatively TRBD1 (5 bases). V shed 1 base and J shed 6 bases, with 9 bases lying between them. This CDR3 region has 13 residues. Germline assignment: CDR1 SGHVS and CDR2 FQNEAQ. The CDR3 DNA follows: TGTGCCAGCAGCTTAGAGACAGTGAATGGCTACACCTTC. Its protein product is CASSLETVNGYTF.

The chain uses TRBV5-1 and TRBJ2-1, with a possible D match to TRBD2 (6 bases). V was trimmed by 2 bases and J by 6 bases, leaving 9 bases between them. The CDR3 is 13 amino acids. CDR1 and CDR2 from the germline V gene are SGHRS and YFSETQ. CDR3 amino acids: CASSFVGGNEQFF. The CDR3 nucleotides are TGCGCCAGCAGCTTCGTGGGGGGCAATGAGCAGTTCTTC.

The CDR3 loop reads CASSYSGAGPNTGELFF. CDR3 nucleotides: TGTGCCAGCAGTTACTCTGGAGCAGGGCCGAACACCGGGGAGCTGTTTTTT. V and J are TRBV6-2 or TRBV6-3 and TRBJ2-2, with D tentatively TRBD1 (5 bases). V was cut by 0 bases and J by 0 bases, with 11 bases left in between. Germline CDR1 is MNHEY and CDR2 is SVGEGT. This CDR3 comprises 17 residues.

J is TRBJ1-2 and V is TRBV7-3; D is unresolved. The CDR3 is made up of 13 amino acids. Trimming left V 5 bases short and J 10 bases short, with 17 bases between. Germline assignment: CDR1 SGHTA and CDR2 FQGTGA. CDR3 sequence: CASSQSAAGDYTF. The CDR3 DNA follows: TGTGCCAGCAGCCAATCGGCAGCCGGCGACTACACCTTC.

V gene TRBV15 combines with J gene TRBJ1-5; a weak D match, TRBD1 (5 bases). Germline CDR1 and CDR2: LNHNV and YYDKDF (reference sequence). The CDR3 spans 17 residues. The ends were cut back, 0 bases at V and 2 bases at J, with 14 bases in the middle. Written as DNA, the CDR3 is TGTGCCACCAGCAGAGATCCGCCGGGACGGGGCAATCAGCCCCAGCATTTT. It yields the protein CATSRDPPGRGNQPQHF.

This chain links TRBV5-1 with TRBJ2-3; either TRBD1 or TRBD2 may supply D (11 bases each). The CDR3 covers 20 residues. Deletions cut 4 bases from V and 4 bases from J, with 31 bases between. Germline V gene data show CDR1 as SGHRS and CDR2 as YFSETQ. The CDR3 spells CASSRSGGTGGLAVSDTQYF. DNA for the CDR3: TGCGCCAGCAGCAGGAGCGGAGGGACAGGGGGACTAGCGGTGTCAGATACGCAGTATTTT.

This rearrangement joins TRBV3-1 to TRBJ1-1, with D hard to call. The CDR3 length is 13 residues. V shed 0 bases and J shed 10 bases, with 12 bases lying between them. From germline, CDR1 is LGHDT and CDR2 YNNKEL (reference sequence). The CDR3: CASSQDWPEGAFF. The CDR3 region has the DNA TGTGCCAGCAGCCAAGATTGGCCAGAAGGAGCTTTCTTT.

This clonotype was picked up one time. V usage is TRBV20-1 and J usage is TRBJ2-1, with D perhaps matching TRBD2 (7 bases). The length of the CDR3 is 17 residues. Germline V gene sequence: CDR1 DFQATT, CDR2 SNEGSKA (reference sequence). The germline V and J ends were trimmed by 3 bases and 8 bases, with 26 bases remaining between them. The chain's CDR3 is CSASQGHTSDLRDEQFF. In DNA, the CDR3 is TGCAGTGCTAGCCAGGGGCATACTAGCGATTTAAGGGATGAGCAGTTCTTC.

V gene TRBV6-6 combines with J gene TRBJ2-7, with D uncertain. CDR1 is MNHNY, CDR2 SVGAGI, per germline (reference sequence). V lost 0 bases to trimming and J lost 0 bases, with 6 bases between them. The CDR3 loop spans 14 amino acids. CDR3 nucleotide sequence: TGTGCCAGCAGTTACTCGGGTCCCTCCTACGAGCAGTACTTC. This gives the protein CASSYSGPSYEQYF.

The rearrangement uses TRBV20-1 and TRBJ2-1; TRBD2 aligns across 12 bases. The CDR3 is 15 amino acids. V gave up 6 bases and J gave up 4 bases; unmatched junction bases: 7. Germline assignment: CDR1 DFQATT and CDR2 SNEGSKA (reference sequence). This CDR3 is CSAIRLAGVYNEQFF. Here the CDR3 DNA reads TGCAGTGCGATCAGACTAGCGGGAGTATACAATGAGCAGTTCTTC.

This clonotype occurred many times. This chain links TRBV4-1 with TRBJ2-1; D perhaps matches TRBD2 (5 bases). Germline assignment: CDR1 MGHRA and CDR2 YSYEKL. The V end lost 1 base, the J end lost 3 bases, and 10 bases lay between the germline ends. The CDR3 extends over 15 amino acids. CDR3 protein: CASSQAGLDYNEQFF. The CDR3 DNA sequence: TGCGCCAGCAGCCAAGCCGGACTGGACTACAATGAGCAGTTCTTC.

This clonotype has only a few counts. This chain uses TRBV12-3 or TRBV12-4 with TRBJ2-7; TRBD2 agrees at 7 bases. The CDR3 runs 14 residues. Losses at the gene ends were 5 bases for V and 7 bases for J; bases not matched to a gene: 11. The CDR3 coding sequence is TGTGCCAGCAGTCGCGGGGGAGGAGCCGCGGAGCAGTACTTC. This gives the protein CASSRGGGAAEQYF.

In DNA form, the CDR3 reads TGTGCCAGCGGTACAGGGGCCGAGCAGTACTTC. Protein product: CASGTGAEQYF. This chain connects TRBV7-9 to TRBJ2-7, with 7 bases aligning to TRBD1. CDR3 length equals 11 residues. Germline values: CDR1 SEHNR, CDR2 FQNEAQ (reference sequence). With 8 bases clipped from V and 6 bases from J, the junction kept 4 bases outside the gene matches.

V and J are TRBV20-1 and TRBJ2-5, with TRBD2 matching 9 bases. Germline V CDR1 and CDR2: DFQATT, SNEGSKA (reference sequence). V lost 5 bases to trimming and J lost 11 bases; unmatched junction nucleotides: 15. This CDR3 has 14 residues. CDR3 sequence: CSAPGSGRRDEQYF. CDR3 nucleotides: TGCAGTGCTCCGGGCAGCGGGAGGAGGGATGAGCAGTACTTC.

This clonotype was found a few times. The V gene is TRBV3-1, the J gene TRBJ2-1; no firm D call. Germline assignment: CDR1 LGHDT and CDR2 YNNKEL (reference sequence). This CDR3 comprises 13 residues. The V gene lost 0 bases and the J gene lost 9 bases, with 9 bases spanning the gap. CDR3: CASSQDPTGEQFF. DNA for the CDR3: TGTGCCAGCAGCCAAGACCCCACGGGTGAGCAGTTCTTC.

The chain links TRBV30 to TRBJ2-3; D gene unclear. The CDR3 contains 12 residues. Trimming took off 7 bases at V and 2 bases at J, with 10 bases between the two ends. The V gene's germline CDR1 is GTSNPN and CDR2 SVGIG (reference sequence). The CDR3 sequence: CASDGITDTQYF. Written as DNA, the CDR3 is TGTGCCTCTGACGGCATCACAGATACGCAGTATTTT. Based on the CDR3 plus reference TRBV30 and TRBJ2-3, the full variable domain is SQTIHQWPATLVQPVGSPLSLECTVEGTSNPNLYWYRQAAGRGLQLLFYSVGIGQISSEVPQNLSASRPQDRQFILSSKKLLLSDSGFYLCASDGITDTQYFGPGTRLTVL.

The chain recombines TRBV2 with TRBJ2-1; D remains unclear. This CDR3 is built from 15 residues. The germline V gene encodes CDR1 SNHLY and CDR2 FYNNEI. The V gene lost 10 bases and the J gene lost 8 bases, with 24 bases spanning the gap. The CDR3 coding sequence is TGTGCCACCAAGAAAGGACGAGCGATCGGAGATGAGCAGTTCTTC. This codes for CATKKGRAIGDEQFF. Complete variable domain (other parts from reference TRBV2 and TRBJ2-1): EPEVTQTPSHQVTQMGQEVILRCVPISNHLYFYWYRQILGQKVEFLVSFYNNEISEKSEIFDDQFSVERPDGSNFTLKIRSTKLEDSAMYFCATKKGRAIGDEQFFGPGTRLTVL.

In regard to this clonotype: The junction departs from the called germline gene at one end, perhaps through a read error. CDR3 in DNA: TGTGCCAGCAGCCAGGACAGTTCCAAAAACGTTCAGTACTTC. This translates into CASSQDSSKNVQYF. V is TRBV7-3 and J is TRBJ2-4, with D possibly matching TRBD1 (6 bases). Germline V lookup: CDR1 SGHTA, CDR2 FQGTGA. This CDR3 spans 14 amino acids.

This clonotype has a single count. The chain uses TRBV10-3 and TRBJ2-1, with 12 bases that match TRBD2. Germline V gene lookup returns CDR1 ENHRY and CDR2 SYGVKD. The CDR3 runs to 19 residues. V was pared by 2 bases and J by 0 bases, with 8 bases of the junction left unmatched. The CDR3 loop reads CAISEPGTSGRSSYNEQFF. The CDR3 coding sequence is TGTGCCATCAGTGAGCCCGGGACTAGCGGGCGTAGCTCCTACAATGAGCAGTTCTTC.

Only a few counts were recorded for this clonotype. The chain is built from TRBV28 and TRBJ2-1; D is possibly TRBD2 (6 bases). CDR3 length: 14 amino acids. The germline V gene has CDR1 MDHEN and CDR2 SYDVKM. Trimming took off 3 bases at V and 7 bases at J, with 13 bases between the two ends. In DNA form, the CDR3 reads TGTGCCAGCAGTTTTAATGGAGGGAGAAATGAGCAGTTCTTC. Protein sequence: CASSFNGGRNEQFF.

The chain is built from TRBV7-3 and TRBJ2-5, with 12 bases fitting TRBD2. Losses at the gene ends were 2 bases for V and 3 bases for J; bases not matched to a gene: 13. Germline assignment: CDR1 SGHTA and CDR2 FQGTGA. The CDR3 covers 19 residues. CDR3 sequence reads: CASSLPLAGGPSLKETQYF. In DNA, the CDR3 is TGTGCCAGCAGCTTACCTCTAGCGGGAGGGCCCTCACTTAAAGAGACCCAGTACTTC. The full variable domain, its missing parts supplied by reference TRBV7-3 and TRBJ2-5, is GAGVSQTPSNKVTEKGKYVELRCDPISGHTALYWYRQSLGQGPEFLIYFQGTGAADDSGLPNDRFFAVRPEGSVSTLKIQRTERGDSAVYLCASSLPLAGGPSLKETQYFGPGTRLLVL.

This clonotype was seen at least ten times. V is TRBV6-2 or TRBV6-3 and J is TRBJ2-1; 9 nucleotides agree with TRBD2. In germline, CDR1 is MNHEY, CDR2 SVGEGT. There are 14 residues in the CDR3. With 6 bases clipped from V and 8 bases from J, the junction kept 8 bases outside the gene matches. CDR3 region: CASSVPGLAHEQFF. CDR3 sequence (DNA): TGTGCCAGCAGCGTCCCGGGACTAGCTCATGAGCAGTTCTTC.

This clonotype was seen once. V and J are TRBV3-1 and TRBJ1-1; 9 bases match TRBD1. This CDR3 has 18 residues. Germline-derived CDR1 and CDR2 are LGHDT and YNNKEL (reference sequence). Losses at the gene ends were 0 bases for V and 5 bases for J; bases not matched to a gene: 13. The CDR3 DNA reads TGTGCCAGCAGCCAAGACAGATTCCGGGACAGGGCTAGGACTGAAGCTTTCTTT. Translated: CASSQDRFRDRARTEAFF. The complete variable domain, with remaining parts taken from reference TRBV3-1 and TRBJ1-1, reads DTAVSQTPKYLVTQMGNDKSIKCEQNLGHDTMYWYKQDSKKFLKIMFSYNNKELIINETVPNRFSPKSPDKAHLNLHINSLELGDSAVYFCASSQDRFRDRARTEAFFGQGTRLTVV.

The chain uses TRBV24-1 and TRBJ2-1; no reliable D call. The CDR3 sequence is 13 residues long. CDR1 is KGHDR, CDR2 SFDVKD, per germline. Trimming pared 3 bases from V and 9 bases from J, leaving 11 bases between. This CDR3 reads CATSDASLREQFF. Written as DNA, the CDR3 is TGTGCCACCAGTGATGCCTCTCTGCGTGAGCAGTTCTTC.

This sequence joins TRBV30 and TRBJ2-1, with D unclear. Germline V gene lookup returns CDR1 GTSNPN and CDR2 SVGIG (reference sequence). This CDR3 has 13 amino acids. V was trimmed by 3 bases and J by 0 bases, leaving 6 bases between them. CDR3 sequence: CAWSRGSYNEQFF. Here the CDR3 DNA reads TGTGCCTGGAGCAGAGGCTCCTACAATGAGCAGTTCTTC.

This chain connects TRBV3-1 to TRBJ2-7, with TRBD2 matching over 11 bases. This CDR3 comprises 17 residues. Looked up from germline, CDR1 is LGHDT and CDR2 is YNNKEL (reference sequence). V lost 4 bases to trimming and J lost 2 bases; unmatched junction nucleotides: 10. This chain's CDR3 is CASSRPTGLADAYEQYF. CDR3 nucleotide sequence: TGTGCCAGCAGCCGCCCAACGGGACTAGCGGACGCCTACGAGCAGTACTTC.

Concerning this clonotype: The junction departs from germline at one end; a sequencing error may be responsible. The chain uses TRBV10-3 and TRBJ2-1, with unresolved D. CDR3 size: 16 residues. Germline CDR1 and CDR2: ENHRY and SYGVKD. Written as DNA, the CDR3 is TGTGCCATCAGTGATCGTTTGCGGAGCTCCTACAGTGAGCAGTTCTTC. This codes for CAISDRLRSSYSEQFF.

Only a few counts were recorded for this clonotype. This CDR3 reads CASSKQGREQYF. The CDR3 DNA reads as TGTGCCAGCAGCAAACAGGGGCGCGAGCAGTACTTC. This chain joins TRBV7-2 and TRBJ2-7; 7 bases align to TRBD1. Germline V gene data show CDR1 as SGHTA and CDR2 as FQGNSA. V was clipped by 5 bases and J by 6 bases; unmatched bases: 4. This CDR3 spans 12 amino acids.

V gene TRBV7-2 combines with J gene TRBJ2-7; perhaps TRBD1 as D (6 bases). The CDR3 length is 15 residues. The V gene lost 4 bases and the J gene lost 5 bases, with 18 bases spanning the gap. The germline V gene has CDR1 SGHTA and CDR2 FQGNSA. The CDR3 here is CASSSRDKQINEQYF. In DNA form, the CDR3 reads TGTGCCAGCAGCTCCCGGGACAAGCAAATAAACGAGCAGTACTTC.

The V and J genes are TRBV9 and TRBJ1-4; D is unclear. Germline CDR1 is SGDLS and CDR2 is YYNGEE. The V and J ends lost 0 bases and 2 bases respectively, with 5 bases between them. This CDR3 is built from 14 residues. CDR3 nucleotides: TGTGCCAGCAGCGTAGGTAGTACTAATGAAAAACTGTTTTTT. Its translation: CASSVGSTNEKLFF.

There are a few counts of this clonotype. V is TRBV5-1 and J is TRBJ2-7; the D is unclear. Trimming removed 0 bases from V and 5 bases from J, with 9 bases in between. This CDR3 comprises 13 residues. Germline CDR1 reads SGHRS; CDR2 reads YFSETQ. CDR3: CASSLASSNEQYF. CDR3 in DNA: TGCGCCAGCAGCTTGGCCAGTTCGAACGAGCAGTACTTC.